Given below is one TCR beta chain in context. Its antigen is unknown. No base quality information exists; no much larger clone differs at one position. Reading the germline V gene gives CDR1 SGHVS and CDR2 FQNEAQ. The CDR3 covers 16 residues, taking in both the cysteine and the phenylalanine. Only the CDR3 part of the read is kept: 48 bases, read in frame from the first base. The V end loses 5 bases and the J end loses 12 bases, and a stretch of 26 bases separates them. This sample is part of a study of tumor-infiltrating lymphocytes in primary liver carcinoma (dated by TCRdb to the late 2010s). Regarding the research as a whole: Between November 2015 and March 2016, a few patients in China with histopathologically diagnosed primary liver carcinoma had their tumors surgically resected. A total of some 35 specimens from 5 patients went through TCRbeta repertoire sequencing, namely 25 tumor regions, 5 adjacent noncancerous liver tissues and 5 peripheral blood samples. The five patients, three men and two women aged 30 to 69 years, had hepatocellular carcinoma (four) or combined HCC and intrahepatic cholangiocarcinoma (one). Samples yielded roughly 3.5 to 8 million productive TCRbeta reads; read depth did not differ significantly between tissue types. For each liver tumor, the study sampled five regions along with adjacent normal tissue and blood, and applied TCRbeta repertoire sequencing, expression microarrays and whole-exome sequencing. The five patients had tumors of stage T1-T3 N0M0, with maximum diameters ranging from roughly 4.2 to 11 cm. Repertoires from technical replicates were highly reproducible, with mean shared-clone rates near 0.89 and correlation coefficients above 0.95.

What the research found in general, with its limitations: Repertoire overlap was found to be higher between tumor regions (mean roughly 35%) than between tumor-adjacent (roughly 17%) or tumor-blood (roughly 15%) pairs, consistent with antigen-driven expansion. The top 250 clones accounted for a significantly greater share of the repertoire in tumors than in blood (p = 0.039). Only a few patients were included in the study, and the authors note that the findings should be validated in a larger study. Only the TCR beta chain was sequenced, which likely underestimates true repertoire diversity because unpaired alpha chains were not captured. Since the samples were bulk and unsorted, there was no way to compare CD4+ and CD8+ T cell repertoires.

TCRbeta-specific cDNA was reverse-transcribed from about 0.45 ug total RNA using a constant-region primer and ProtoScript II reverse transcriptase. The TCRbeta libraries were prepared through three rounds of nested multiplex PCR following a slightly modified ARM-PCR procedure. Each of the first two PCR rounds ran for about 10 cycles and used multiplex TRBV1-TRBV30 forward primers together with a Cbeta reverse primer. Sample barcodes and Illumina adapters were attached in a final 25-cycle PCR using Deep VentR polymerase. Before sequencing, amplicons of 200-500 bp were gel-purified using a QIAquick gel extraction kit. The TCRbeta amplicons were sequenced with 250-bp paired-end reads on an Illumina HiSeq 2500. The paper's data handling went like this. Trimmomatic v0.33 was used to quality-trim the reads, and FLASH v1.2.11 was used to merge paired reads so that full CDR3 sequences could be recovered. V, D and J germline segments were assigned to the rearranged TCRbeta sequences using MiGEC v1.2.1b. VDJtools v1.0.0 computed clonotype statistics and Shannon-Wiener diversity indices. Except for diversity analysis, only each sample's 250 most abundant clonotypes were used in subsequent analyses to reduce sampling bias. Using fastp at Q25 and MiXCR, TCRdb reprocessed the public reads and kept productive beta chains. Identical CDR3 proteins give one entry, which carries the most common genes and DNA. The V and J calls were determined by TCRdb, not by the authors. The sample includes about 180,000 distinct CDR3 sequences, with over 50% observed a single time. The ten largest clones take up 72% of the sample.

TRIzol reagent was used to extract blood RNA from unsorted whole blood, while the DNeasy Blood & Tissue kit provided the germline DNA. At the time of sampling, the patients were treatment-naive and had chronic HBV infection. Before surgery, roughly 4 milliliters of peripheral blood were collected into K2EDTA tubes. The rearranged segments are TRBV7-8 and TRBJ2-1; possibly the D gene is TRBD2, per 6 matching bases. What was sequenced was peripheral blood. The receptor was isolated from a man aged 40-55 years with primary liver carcinoma and hepatitis B virus infection. The DNA reads as follows: TGTGCCAGCAGCCCGTTTAGCGGTTACTCCTACAATAGGCAGTTCTTC. Translated, it gives CASSPFSGYSYNRQFF.